This T cell receptor (beta chain) stems from a study of radiotherapy plus CTLA-4 blockade in lung cancer. Germline V gives CDR1 MDHEN, CDR2 SYDVKM. This CDR3 comprises 16 residues. J gave up 6 bases and V 1 base, and 8 bases lay outside the gene matches. Only in-frame clones appear in the TCRdb table, and some are missing; sequencing was by immunoSEQ multiplex PCR. The sample shows some 70,000 clones, around 83% of them seen only once. This receptor was taken from a human donor with non-small cell lung cancer who had a partial response to radiotherapy plus ipilimumab. This chain uses TRBV28 with TRBJ1-5; 8 bases match TRBD1. Specimen: peripheral blood, collected from a patient treated with radiotherapy plus ipilimumab. CDR3 bases: TGTGCCAGCAGTTTATTGTTCAGGGGGCGGGGTCAGCCCCAGCATTTT. Its translation: CASSLLFRGRGQPQHF.